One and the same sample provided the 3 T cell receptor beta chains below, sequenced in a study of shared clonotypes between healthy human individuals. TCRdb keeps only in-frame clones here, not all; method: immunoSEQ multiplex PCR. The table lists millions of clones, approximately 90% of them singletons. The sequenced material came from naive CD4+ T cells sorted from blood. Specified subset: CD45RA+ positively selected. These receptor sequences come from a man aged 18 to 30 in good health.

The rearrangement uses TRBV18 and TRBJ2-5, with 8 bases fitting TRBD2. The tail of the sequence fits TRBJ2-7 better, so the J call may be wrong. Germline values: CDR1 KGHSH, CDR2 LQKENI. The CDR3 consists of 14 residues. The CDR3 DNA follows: TGTGCCAGCTCACCAACAGCGGGGGACAACGAGCAGTACTTC. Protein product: CASSPTAGDNEQYF.

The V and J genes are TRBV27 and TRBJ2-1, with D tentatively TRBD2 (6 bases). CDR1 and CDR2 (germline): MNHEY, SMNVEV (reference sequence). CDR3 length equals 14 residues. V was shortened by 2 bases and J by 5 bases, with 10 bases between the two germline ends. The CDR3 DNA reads TGTGCCAGCAGTTTAAAAGGAGGGGACAATGAGCAGTTCTTC. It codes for CASSLKGGDNEQFF.

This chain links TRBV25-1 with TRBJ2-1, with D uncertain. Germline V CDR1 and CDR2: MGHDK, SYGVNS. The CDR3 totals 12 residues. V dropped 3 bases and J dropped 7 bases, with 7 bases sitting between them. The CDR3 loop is CASSDQANEQFF. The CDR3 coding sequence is TGTGCCAGCAGTGATCAAGCGAATGAGCAGTTCTTC.